Presented here are 18 T cell receptor beta chains from one specimen sequenced in a study of metastatic and nonmetastatic thyroid tumors. No patient had received any treatment before thyroid surgery. TCRdb redid the clone calls on the PCR reads using MiXCR. Of 21,000 or so clones listed, 9.5% to 15% are singletons. Sequencing input: blood. These receptors were obtained from a male donor with papillary thyroid cancer or a benign thyroid nodule (not recorded which). Some clones in this sample may be carry-over from other donors' samples.

This clone was detected many times. The gene calls are TRBV28 and TRBJ1-5; TRBD1 matches at 8 bases. Looked up from germline, CDR1 is MDHEN and CDR2 is SYDVKM. V trimming: 5 bases; J trimming: 6 bases; junction bases outside the gene matches: 6. The CDR3 runs 14 residues. CDR3 protein: CASSIGTGFQPQHF. CDR3 DNA: TGTGCCAGCAGTATCGGGACAGGATTTCAGCCCCAGCATTTT.

The V gene is TRBV3-1, the J gene TRBJ1-2, with D unclear. Germline V gene data show CDR1 as LGHDT and CDR2 as YNNKEL (reference sequence). V lost 0 bases to trimming and J lost 5 bases, with 4 bases between them. This CDR3 is 12 amino acids long. The CDR3 loop reads CASSQEQYGYTF. CDR3 nucleotide sequence: TGTGCCAGCAGCCAAGAGCAGTATGGCTACACCTTC.

This clone was picked up many times. The chain combines TRBV3-1 with TRBJ2-1, with D unclear. The CDR3 runs to 13 residues. Trimming left V 1 base short and J 4 bases short, with 5 bases between. Germline CDR1 reads LGHDT; CDR2 reads YNNKEL (reference sequence). In DNA, the CDR3 is TGTGCCAGCAGCCAAGTTAGATACAATGAGCAGTTCTTC. As protein: CASSQVRYNEQFF.

In this sample, this clone turned up a few times. The chain combines TRBV28 with TRBJ1-2, with a possible D match to TRBD1 (5 bases). V lost 5 bases and J 4 bases, leaving 11 bases between the germline ends. The CDR3 covers 13 residues. From germline, CDR1 is MDHEN and CDR2 SYDVKM. In DNA, the CDR3 is TGTGCCAGCAGTAAGGGACTGAGCTATGGCTACACCTTC. Amino acid sequence: CASSKGLSYGYTF.

This clone was detected ten times or more. This sequence joins TRBV5-5 and TRBJ1-2; D remains unclear. Trimming cost V 3 bases and J 2 bases, with 5 bases left between them. This CDR3 contains 12 residues. Germline lookup yields CDR1 SGHKS and CDR2 YYEKEE (reference sequence). CDR3 protein: CASSSLNYGYTF. CDR3 sequence (DNA): TGTGCCAGCAGCTCCCTAAACTATGGCTACACCTTC.

The chain uses TRBV5-1 and TRBJ2-2; 7 bases fit TRBD2. The CDR3 has 14 residues. V was pared by 1 base and J by 3 bases, with 0 bases of the junction left unmatched. CDR1 is SGHRS, CDR2 YFSETQ, per germline. The CDR3 sequence: CASSLRGDTGELFF. CDR3 DNA sequence: TGCGCCAGCAGCTTGCGGGGGGACACCGGGGAGCTGTTTTTT.

This clone was seen a handful of times. This chain joins TRBV6-9 and TRBJ2-5; D call uncertain. The germline CDR1 and CDR2 sequences are MNHGY and SVAAGI. This CDR3 is 11 amino acids long. V was shortened by 3 bases and J by 4 bases, with 3 bases between the two germline ends. CDR3 coding DNA: TGTGCCAGCAGTTACTTAGAGACCCAGTACTTC. It yields the protein CASSYLETQYF.

There are many counts of this clone. The rearrangement joins TRBV18 to TRBJ2-3; D perhaps matches TRBD1 (5 bases). Deletions cut 5 bases from V and 1 base from J, with 7 bases between. CDR1 and CDR2 (germline): KGHSH, LQKENI. This CDR3 spans 13 amino acids. The chain's CDR3 is CASSKQGTDTQYF. The DNA of the CDR3 is TGTGCCAGCTCAAAACAGGGCACAGATACGCAGTATTTT.

The rearrangement links TRBV19 to TRBJ1-1; D is unclear. Germline V CDR1 and CDR2: LNHDA, SQIVND (reference sequence). This CDR3 spans 15 amino acids. Trimming took 3 bases from V and 0 from J, leaving 11 bases between them. DNA of the CDR3: TGTGCCAGTAGTATGGTGGGGAACTTGAACACTGAAGCTTTCTTT. Translating gives CASSMVGNLNTEAFF.

By sample share, this clone is medium-sized (0.01 to 0.1%). The chain employs TRBV27 and TRBJ2-7; weak D call: TRBD1 (6 bases). The V end lost 5 bases, the J end lost 0 bases, and 11 bases lay between the germline ends. Germline CDR1 and CDR2: MNHEY and SMNVEV (reference sequence). CDR3 length: 14 residues. In nucleotides, the CDR3 is TGTGCCAGCAGTCACCGGGACAACTCCTACGAGCAGTACTTC. Translating gives CASSHRDNSYEQYF.

This clone is deemed medium-sized (0.01 to 0.1%). The rearrangement uses TRBV6-4 and TRBJ2-3; 9 bases are shared with TRBD2. Germline values: CDR1 MRHNA, CDR2 SNTAGT. V was clipped by 7 bases and J by 0 bases; unmatched bases: 8. The CDR3 runs to 16 residues. The chain's CDR3 is CASKYGREGSTDTQYF. CDR3 nucleotides: TGTGCCAGCAAATACGGGCGGGAGGGGAGCACAGATACGCAGTATTTT.

This clone turned up a few times. Here the CDR3 reads CASSESRPSTDTQYF. The CDR3 DNA follows: TGTGCCAGCAGTGAAAGCAGGCCCTCCACAGATACGCAGTATTTT. The chain joins TRBV2 to TRBJ2-3, with no clear D. V was trimmed by 2 bases and J by 2 bases, leaving 11 bases between them. The CDR3 has 15 amino acids. The germline V gene encodes CDR1 SNHLY and CDR2 FYNNEI.

This clone was seen more than once but under ten times. The gene calls are TRBV6-5 and TRBJ2-1; 8 bases line up with TRBD1. This CDR3 comprises 15 residues. Trimming cost V 3 bases and J 6 bases; bases outside gene matches: 7. Germline values: CDR1 MNHEY, CDR2 SVGAGI. The CDR3 DNA reads as TGTGCCAGCAGTTATGTGACAGGGGTCCCCAATGAGCAGTTCTTC. Protein product: CASSYVTGVPNEQFF.

There are a few counts of this clone. The chain carries TRBV9 and TRBJ2-7; 7 bases line up with TRBD2. The V and J ends lost 3 bases and 4 bases, in that order; junction bases with no gene match: 10. This CDR3 has 15 amino acids. Per the germline V gene, CDR1 is SGDLS and CDR2 is YYNGEE. CDR3 in DNA: TGTGCCAGCAGCGGTGCCAAGGGCGGGAGTTACGAGCAGTACTTC. It translates to CASSGAKGGSYEQYF.

The chain couples TRBV25-1 to TRBJ2-2, with 7 bases matching TRBD1. CDR1 is MGHDK and CDR2 is SYGVNS in the germline V gene. The CDR3 sequence is 14 residues long. V was pared by 2 bases and J by 3 bases, with 0 bases of the junction left unmatched. CDR3 nucleotides: TGTGCCAGCAGTGAACAGGGGGACACCGGGGAGCTGTTTTTT. Translating gives CASSEQGDTGELFF.

This clone is labeled as medium-sized. This chain joins TRBV6-5 and TRBJ2-3, with D perhaps TRBD1 or TRBD2 (5 bases each). The CDR3 sequence is 16 residues long. Per germline, CDR1 MNHEY and CDR2 SVGAGI. V gave up 1 base and J gave up 0 bases, with 11 bases separating them. The CDR3: CASSYLVGASTDTQYF. CDR3 DNA sequence: TGTGCCAGCAGTTACTTGGTCGGGGCTAGCACAGATACGCAGTATTTT.

This clone is labeled as medium-sized. V is TRBV28 and J is TRBJ1-2; D unresolved. The CDR3 extends over 12 amino acids. The germline gives CDR1 MDHEN, CDR2 SYDVKM. V lost 2 bases and J 4 bases, leaving 5 bases between the germline ends. The CDR3 DNA sequence: TGTGCCAGCAGTTTAGGTGGCTATGGCTACACCTTC. Its translation: CASSLGGYGYTF.

This clone has ten or more counts. This rearrangement joins TRBV4-1 to TRBJ2-7, with TRBD2 as a possible D gene (6 bases). The CDR3 totals 13 residues. Germline CDR1 reads MGHRA; CDR2 reads YSYEKL. Between the trimmed V and J ends, which lost 1 base and 3 bases, there was a span of 7 bases. The CDR3 spells CASSQGLVYEQYF. CDR3 nucleotides: TGCGCCAGCAGCCAAGGACTAGTCTACGAGCAGTACTTC.